The next 29 T cell receptor beta chains were all read from a single sample in a study of T cell responses to AZD1222 COVID-19 vaccine. The data were produced by immunoSEQ multiplex PCR, yet TCRdb's version contains in-frame clones alone and is incomplete. This repertoire shows over 90,000 clones, 70% to 90% found once; its top ten account for around 5%. The input for sequencing was peripheral blood, taken on day 0 of AZD1222 vaccination. The receptor source for this set is an adult in good health.

V and J are TRBV6-2 or TRBV6-3 and TRBJ2-7, with unresolved D. The length of the CDR3 is 15 residues. Germline V gene data show CDR1 as MNHEY and CDR2 as SVGEGT. The V gene lost 6 bases and the J gene lost 1 base, with 16 bases spanning the gap. The CDR3 DNA is TGTGCCAGCAGCCCAACAGATCTTTGGTCCTACGAGCAGTACTTC. Its protein is CASSPTDLWSYEQYF.

This chain links TRBV4-3 with TRBJ1-1, with unresolved D. Germline V gives CDR1 LGHNA, CDR2 YSLEER. This CDR3 spans 16 amino acids. With 0 bases removed from V and 0 bases from J, the gap between germline ends came to 11 bases. The CDR3 DNA reads as TGCGCCAGCAGCCAAGATCTGGTCAGAATGAACACTGAAGCTTTCTTT. As protein: CASSQDLVRMNTEAFF.

The chain links TRBV25-1 to TRBJ1-4; TRBD1 matches 10 bases. Germline V CDR1 and CDR2: MGHDK, SYGVNS. The V and J ends lost 8 bases and 7 bases, in that order; junction bases with no gene match: 7. CDR3 length: 14 amino acids. CDR3 in DNA: TGTGCCAGCCACCCGGGACAGGGGAGTGAAAAACTGTTTTTT. This codes for CASHPGQGSEKLFF.

This chain joins TRBV19 and TRBJ2-1; tentatively, D is TRBD2 (6 bases). V was clipped by 5 bases and J by 8 bases, with 13 bases between them. The CDR3 runs to 13 residues. Germline V gives CDR1 LNHDA, CDR2 SQIVND (reference sequence). CDR3 nucleotides: TGTGCCAGTAGTCTCAGACTAGTGGATGAGCAGTTCTTC. Translating it yields CASSLRLVDEQFF.

The rearrangement joins TRBV7-9 to TRBJ2-7; 7 positions match TRBD1. This CDR3 spans 13 amino acids. Germline loops: CDR1 SEHNR, CDR2 FQNEAQ (reference sequence). Germline trimming cut 4 bases from V and 2 bases from J; bases unmatched to any gene: 2. Here the CDR3 DNA reads TGTGCCAGCAGCTACAGGGGCCCCTACGAGCAGTACTTC. Translating it yields CASSYRGPYEQYF.

This chain links TRBV5-1 with TRBJ2-3; the D gene is possibly TRBD1 (5 bases). The germline gives CDR1 SGHRS, CDR2 YFSETQ. The CDR3 loop spans 16 amino acids. V dropped 1 base and J dropped 2 bases, with 14 bases sitting between them. CDR3 nucleotides: TGCGCCAGCAGCTTGTTAGGGCAGGGTAACACAGATACGCAGTATTTT. It translates to CASSLLGQGNTDTQYF. The whole variable domain, filled in from reference TRBV5-1 and TRBJ2-3, reads KAGVTQTPRYLIKTRGQQVTLSCSPISGHRSVSWYQQTPGQGLQFLFEYFSETQRNKGNFPGRFSGRQFSNSRSEMNVSTLELGDSALYLCASSLLGQGNTDTQYFGPGTRLTVL.

This clone showed up just once. The chain links TRBV7-9 to TRBJ1-1; TRBD1 matches 8 bases. The CDR3 contains 15 residues. V was clipped by 1 base and J by 5 bases; unmatched bases: 6. Germline CDR1 and CDR2: SEHNR and FQNEAQ (reference sequence). DNA of the CDR3: TGTGCCAGCAGCTTAGATCCCAGGGGGCAAACTGAAGCTTTCTTT. Amino acid sequence: CASSLDPRGQTEAFF.

The V gene is TRBV27, the J gene TRBJ2-2, with D possibly TRBD1 on 6 matching bases. The CDR3 is 15 amino acids. Per the germline V gene, CDR1 is MNHEY and CDR2 is SMNVEV (reference sequence). V dropped 6 bases and J dropped 0 bases, with 11 bases sitting between them. CDR3 coding DNA: TGTGCCAGCAGCCCGGACAGTGCGAACACCGGGGAGCTGTTTTTT. This codes for CASSPDSANTGELFF.

This clone was detected a few times. The chain is built from TRBV2 and TRBJ1-5; 7 bases map to TRBD1. CDR1 is SNHLY and CDR2 is FYNNEI in the germline V gene. Unmatched junction bases numbered 4, after V lost 7 bases and J lost 4 bases. This CDR3 is built from 13 residues. This CDR3 reads CASIRDRNQPQHF. The CDR3 DNA reads as TGTGCCAGCATTCGGGACAGAAATCAGCCCCAGCATTTT.

With respect to this clone: Other DNA sequences within the sample encode an identical CDR3. The rearrangement joins TRBV7-2 to TRBJ2-7; 10 bases align to TRBD1. With V trimmed by 2 bases and J by 5 bases, 6 bases remained unmatched. The V gene's germline CDR1 is SGHTA and CDR2 FQGNSA. CDR3 length: 15 residues. CDR3 sequence reads: CASSLTGQGRHEQYF. The CDR3 DNA is TGTGCCAGCAGCTTAACGGGACAGGGGAGGCACGAGCAGTACTTC.

This clone was detected once. V usage is TRBV28 and J usage is TRBJ1-5; 7 positions match TRBD1. This CDR3 has 16 amino acids. V was clipped by 6 bases and J by 3 bases; unmatched bases: 11. Germline CDR1 and CDR2: MDHEN and SYDVKM. CDR3 in amino acids: CASRQAGTDLNQPQHF. In DNA form, the CDR3 reads TGTGCCAGCAGACAGGCCGGGACAGACCTCAATCAGCCCCAGCATTTT.

This chain connects TRBV6-1 to TRBJ1-5; no firm D call. Between the trimmed V and J ends, which lost 3 bases and 4 bases, there was a span of 7 bases. The CDR3 runs 13 residues. Looked up from germline, CDR1 is MNHNS and CDR2 is SASEGT. The CDR3 region is CASSDPGNQPQHF. The CDR3 nucleotides are TGTGCCAGCAGTGATCCGGGTAATCAGCCCCAGCATTTT.

The rearrangement joins TRBV4-1 to TRBJ1-1, with D perhaps TRBD1 (5 bases). Germline CDR1 MGHRA, CDR2 YSYEKL. CDR3 length: 15 residues. Trimming stripped 4 bases from V and 1 base from J, with 13 bases between. CDR3 residues: CASSRPGQGNTEAFF. The CDR3, as DNA: TGCGCCAGCAGCCGCCCTGGCCAGGGGAACACTGAAGCTTTCTTT.

This chain joins TRBV15 and TRBJ1-5; 8 bases line up with TRBD1. The CDR3 spans 15 residues. Germline assignment: CDR1 LNHNV and CDR2 YYDKDF (reference sequence). Germline trimming cut 6 bases from V and 8 bases from J; bases unmatched to any gene: 12. Here the CDR3 reads CATSRDRTPGKPQHF. DNA for the CDR3: TGTGCCACCAGTAGGGACAGGACCCCCGGGAAGCCCCAGCATTTT. Together with reference TRBV15 and TRBJ1-5, the CDR3 gives the full variable domain: DAMVIQNPRYQVTQFGKPVTLSCSQTLNHNVMYWYQQKSSQAPKLLFHYYDKDFNNEADTPDNFQSRRPNTSFCFLDIRSPGLGDTAMYLCATSRDRTPGKPQHFGDGTRLSIL.

The gene calls are TRBV29-1 and TRBJ2-7; TRBD1 agrees at 8 bases. The J segment lost 5 bases and the V segment lost 4 bases, leaving 1 base of the junction unmatched. Germline V gene sequence: CDR1 SQVTM, CDR2 ANQGSEA. CDR3 size: 11 residues. CDR3: CSVGTGNEQYF. Here the CDR3 DNA reads TGCAGCGTTGGGACAGGGAACGAGCAGTACTTC.

V gene TRBV9 combines with J gene TRBJ2-1, with 7 bases identical to TRBD1. Trimming removed 4 bases from V and 4 bases from J; junction bases left unmatched: 5. CDR3 length: 14 residues. From germline, CDR1 is SGDLS and CDR2 YYNGEE. The chain's CDR3 is CASSPPGGYNEQFF. The CDR3 nucleotides are TGTGCCAGCAGCCCGCCAGGGGGTTACAATGAGCAGTTCTTC. The variable domain in full, completed from reference TRBV9 and TRBJ2-1, reads DSGVTQTPKHLITATGQRVTLRCSPRSGDLSVYWYQQSLDQGLQFLIQYYNGEERAKGNILERFSAQQFPDLHSELNLSSLELGDSALYFCASSPPGGYNEQFFGPGTRLTVL.

The chain uses TRBV9 and TRBJ2-1; D gene ambiguous. V gave up 0 bases and J gave up 3 bases, with 7 bases separating them. CDR1 SGDLS and CDR2 YYNGEE come from the germline V gene. The CDR3 has 14 residues. DNA of the CDR3: TGTGCCAGCAGCGTAGAGGTTGGCTACAATGAGCAGTTCTTC. Translating gives CASSVEVGYNEQFF.

The rearrangement uses TRBV10-3 and TRBJ2-7, with no clear D. The CDR3 covers 12 residues. The germline V gene has CDR1 ENHRY and CDR2 SYGVKD. The germline V and J ends were trimmed by 3 bases and 9 bases, with 12 bases remaining between them. The CDR3 bases are TGTGCCATCAGTGAAAACTTTCCGGCGCAGTACTTC. Translation gives CAISENFPAQYF.

The chain links TRBV5-4 to TRBJ2-7, with TRBD1 identical over 8 bases. Germline lookup yields CDR1 SGHNT and CDR2 YYREEE (reference sequence). The CDR3 spans 13 residues. V was pared by 5 bases and J by 6 bases, with 7 bases of the junction left unmatched. The CDR3 bases are TGTGCCAGCAGTGCGACAGGGGAAGGCGAGCAGTACTTC. Its translation: CASSATGEGEQYF.

The chain joins TRBV28 to TRBJ1-2; TRBD1 aligns across 7 bases. Germline assignment: CDR1 MDHEN and CDR2 SYDVKM. J lost 4 bases, V lost 5 bases, and 13 bases had no gene match. This CDR3 contains 16 residues. CDR3: CASSASGQHLTYGYTF. The CDR3 DNA reads TGTGCCAGCAGTGCCTCGGGACAGCACCTTACCTATGGCTACACCTTC.

This chain joins TRBV5-6 and TRBJ2-7, with D unresolved. Trimming left V 4 bases short and J 6 bases short, with 14 bases between. This CDR3 has 13 amino acids. Germline-derived CDR1 and CDR2 are SGHDT and YYEEEE. The CDR3 nucleotides read TGTGCCAGCAGCGCCCGCGCGTGGGGCGAGCAGTACTTC. This gives the protein CASSARAWGEQYF.

The chain uses TRBV30 and TRBJ1-2; 7 positions agree with TRBD1. The germline V gene encodes CDR1 GTSNPN and CDR2 SVGIG (reference sequence). The J segment lost 5 bases and the V segment lost 3 bases, leaving 3 bases of the junction unmatched. The CDR3 runs 12 residues. The CDR3 coding sequence is TGTGCCTGGAGATCGACAGGGTATGGCTACACCTTC. It encodes CAWRSTGYGYTF.

This clone was counted a single time. CDR3 loop: CASSPGGGRRSEAFF. As DNA, the CDR3 is TGTGCCAGCAGCCCTGGCGGGGGGCGAAGGTCTGAAGCTTTCTTT. The chain has TRBV7-8 and TRBJ1-1, with D possibly being TRBD1 (6 bases). Deletions cut 5 bases from V and 6 bases from J, with 19 bases between. The CDR3 is 15 amino acids. Germline V gene sequence: CDR1 SGHVS, CDR2 FQNEAQ.

This CDR3 is CASSLLIAGGHQPQHF. The DNA for the CDR3 is TGTGCCAGCAGTTTACTTATAGCAGGGGGGCATCAGCCCCAGCATTTT. The rearrangement joins TRBV28 to TRBJ1-5, with TRBD1 matching over 7 bases. Germline CDR1 and CDR2: MDHEN and SYDVKM. The trim removed 2 bases at V and 5 bases at J, leaving 9 bases unmatched. This CDR3 contains 16 residues.

V is TRBV6-4 and J is TRBJ2-1; D perhaps matches TRBD1 (7 bases). This CDR3 has 15 amino acids. Germline loops: CDR1 MRHNA, CDR2 SNTAGT. Trimming removed 6 bases at V and 2 bases at J, with 14 bases between. The CDR3 bases are TGTGCCAGCAGCCGACAGGGAGGCCCCTACAATGAGCAGTTCTTC. Translating it yields CASSRQGGPYNEQFF.

The V gene is TRBV28, the J gene TRBJ1-2; no clear D. The CDR3 sequence is 13 residues long. V lost 2 bases, J lost 3 bases, and 7 bases lay in between. CDR1 MDHEN and CDR2 SYDVKM come from the germline V gene. This CDR3 reads CASSLVTDYGYTF. For the CDR3, the DNA is TGTGCCAGCAGTTTAGTTACGGACTATGGCTACACCTTC.

The gene calls are TRBV15 and TRBJ2-7; TRBD1 might be the D (5 bases). The CDR3 is 15 amino acids. Trimming pared 0 bases from V and 0 bases from J, leaving 9 bases between. The V gene's germline CDR1 is LNHNV and CDR2 YYDKDF (reference sequence). The CDR3, as DNA: TGTGCCACCAGCAGAGAAGGGGCCAGCTCCTACGAGCAGTACTTC. This gives the protein CATSREGASSYEQYF.

This clone was detected only once. J is TRBJ1-3 and V is TRBV28; D remains ambiguous. This CDR3 contains 13 residues. V lost 8 bases and J lost 3, with 11 bases in between. Germline V CDR1 and CDR2: MDHEN, SYDVKM. CDR3 protein: CASSPGDGNTIYF. CDR3 coding DNA: TGTGCCAGCTCTCCGGGAGATGGAAACACCATATATTTT.

The J gene is TRBJ2-1, the V gene TRBV5-1, with 11 nucleotides matching TRBD2. Trimming took 4 bases from V and 7 from J; bases not matched to a gene: 10. CDR1 and CDR2 (germline): SGHRS, YFSETQ. The CDR3 runs to 16 residues. The CDR3: CASSPSKLAGGNEQFF. Written as DNA, the CDR3 is TGCGCCAGCAGCCCAAGTAAGCTAGCGGGGGGTAATGAGCAGTTCTTC.